This entry features one T cell receptor (beta chain) sequence. Its antigen specificity is not known. Nothing much larger sits one base from this clone, and base qualities are not available. The CDR3, from cysteine to phenylalanine, totals 13 residues. Only CDR3 DNA is held: 39 bases, read in frame from base 1. CDR1 and CDR2 are drawn from the germline V gene: SGHTA, FQGNSA. This specimen belongs to a study of OX40 agonist ivuxolimab in advanced cancers. In terms of the full investigation: The costimulatory receptor OX40 (CD134) was targeted by ivuxolimab, a fully human IgG2 agonistic monoclonal antibody. Intravenous ivuxolimab was administered to patients every 2 weeks at six dose levels: 0.01, 0.1, 0.3, 1.5, 3 and 10 mg/kg. Among the approximately 50 dose-escalation patients, about 20 had hepatocellular carcinoma, about 15 melanoma, 9 renal cell carcinoma and 9 head and neck cancer. In the dose-escalation cohort, more than 75% of patients were male, and the mean age was around 60 years, with a range of about 23 to 80. Patients were allowed to have had prior anti-PD-1, anti-PD-L1 or anti-CTLA-4 therapy, and more than 35% of the dose-escalation patients had been treated with checkpoint inhibitors. Partial responses occurred in three dose-escalation patients, of whom one had hepatocellular carcinoma and two had cutaneous melanoma. Peripheral TCRbeta sequencing aimed to test whether ivuxolimab altered TCR sequence diversity and caused clonal T-cell expansion. The paper reports the monotherapy dose-escalation portion (N of about 47 patients) of the phase I ivuxolimab trial. What the study reported, not specific to this receptor: At doses of 0.1 to 3.0 mg/kg, clonal expansion of both CD4+ and CD8+ blood T cells was observed from baseline to week 6. Partial responders in the 0.1-3.0 mg/kg groups had among the lowest normalized peripheral clonal expansion, especially among CD8+ T cells. Low levels of normalized T-cell clonal expansion were also seen in some nonresponding patients. Antigen specificity was not determined for the clonally expanded peripheral T cells. After ivuxolimab, CD8+ T cells had more expanded clones than CD4+ T cells on average.

Patients with autoimmune disease history or receiving systemic immunosuppression were excluded from the trial. Peripheral blood for TCR sequencing was drawn from every dose cohort at baseline, at cycle 4 day 1 and at cycle 7 day 1. The samples were taken from a phase I, first-in-human, multicenter, open-label dose-escalation trial of ivuxolimab. Adults with locally advanced or metastatic melanoma, renal cell carcinoma, hepatocellular carcinoma or head and neck squamous cell carcinoma were enrolled in the trial. Before TCR sequencing, CD4+ T cells and CD8+ T cells were sorted from peripheral blood as separate populations. Genomic DNA was extracted from sorted cells for sequencing of the TCRbeta CDR3 region. TCRbeta CDR3 regions were sequenced using the immunoSEQ Assay. TCRdb took over this immuneACCESS table, retaining in-frame rearrangements with V and J assigned. Such tables are incomplete; in checked studies, under half of the missing clones stem from an unresolved V gene, and the remainder is unexplained. The sample data list about 72,000 clones, and approximately 84% of these were observed just once. About 5% of the sample is in the top ten clones.

This clonotype was sampled from an adult with an advanced solid tumor such as melanoma, head and neck, liver or kidney cancer. The rearrangement joined TRBV7-2 to TRBJ2-5, with the D gene too uncertain to name. The J call may not be correct, given that the DNA end is closer to TRBJ2-7. This specimen was CD4+ or CD8+ T cells sorted from blood, taken in a trial of the OX40 agonist ivuxolimab. The CDR3 protein sequence reads: CASSLFQNYEQYF. The DNA is as follows: TGTGCCAGCAGCTTATTCCAGAACTACGAGCAGTACTTC.